This T cell receptor (beta chain) was sequenced during a study of cytomegalovirus exposure and HLA in healthy donors. The study, taken as a whole, reports: Sequencing probably produced one cluster of sequence variants that were highly shared. The later analysis indicated that the majority of CMV-associated TCR beta chains appeared HLA-restricted. While the bulk of TCR sequences proved rare, some public TCRs turned up in many donors.

13 Jbeta primers and 60 Vbeta primers were used for the PCR. This table comes from immunoSEQ multiplex PCR, and its TCRdb copy is limited to in-frame clones, with some not included. The table records around 130,000 clones, 83% of them present only once. Per germline, CDR1 SGHNT and CDR2 YYREEE (reference sequence). Trimming cost V 2 bases and J 7 bases; bases outside gene matches: 10. The CDR3 is 15 residues long. Details on this clone: Its specificity is unknown.

This clonotype was obtained from a girl aged 2 to 10 in good health and CMV-seronegative. V usage is TRBV5-4 and J usage is TRBJ2-7; TRBD2 matches 9 bases. The sequencing sample was made of PBMCs. CDR3 DNA: TGTGCCAGCAGCTTAGGTAGCGGGAGTGGTTATGAGCAGTACTTC. Amino acid sequence: CASSLGSGSGYEQYF.